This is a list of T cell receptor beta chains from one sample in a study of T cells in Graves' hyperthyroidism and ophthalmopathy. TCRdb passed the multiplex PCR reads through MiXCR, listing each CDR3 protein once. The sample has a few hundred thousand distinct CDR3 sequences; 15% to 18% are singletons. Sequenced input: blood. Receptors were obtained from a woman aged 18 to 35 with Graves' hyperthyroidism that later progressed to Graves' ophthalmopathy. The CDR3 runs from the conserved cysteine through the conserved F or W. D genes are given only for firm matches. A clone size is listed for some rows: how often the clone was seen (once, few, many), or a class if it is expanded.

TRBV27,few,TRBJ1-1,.,TGTACCAGCAGTTTATCGGGTCGCAGAAACACTGAAGCTTTCTTT,CTSSLSGRRNTEAFF
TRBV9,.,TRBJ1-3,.,TGTGCCAGCAGCGAGGCAGGATTCTCTGGAAACACCATATATTTT,CASSEAGFSGNTIYF
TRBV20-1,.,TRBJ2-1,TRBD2,TGCAGTGCCCCGAGGACTAGCGGGAGTGGAGATGAGCAGTTCTTC,CSAPRTSGSGDEQFF
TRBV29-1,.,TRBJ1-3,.,TGCAGCGTTGCGCGGCAGGTGGATGGAAACACCATATATTTT,CSVARQVDGNTIYF
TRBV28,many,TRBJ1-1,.,TGTGCCAGCAGCCTACCCTATTGGGGCCTAATGAACACTGAAGCTTTCTTT,CASSLPYWGLMNTEAFF
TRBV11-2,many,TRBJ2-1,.,TGTGCCAGCAGCCTAAGGCCTGGGGAAGAGCAGTTCTTC,CASSLRPGEEQFF
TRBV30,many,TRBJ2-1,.,TGTGCCTGGAGTGTGGGGGATAGGACAGAACAGTTCTTC,CAWSVGDRTEQFF
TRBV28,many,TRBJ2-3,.,TGTGCCAGCGAGGGTGGGACGGGAGATACGCAGTATTTT,CASEGGTGDTQYF
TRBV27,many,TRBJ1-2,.,TGTGCCAGCAGTTCTGACAGGATGGGTGGCTACACCTTC,CASSSDRMGGYTF
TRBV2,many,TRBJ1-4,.,TGTGCCAGCAGTGAAGTGCGGGGGCCGGGCAAACTGTTTTTT,CASSEVRGPGKLFF
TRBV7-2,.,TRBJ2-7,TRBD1,TGTGCCAGCAGCTTCGTAGACAGGGTAGGATACGAGCAGTACTTC,CASSFVDRVGYEQYF
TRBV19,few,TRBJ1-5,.,TGTGCCAGTAGAGATACCCTTCGGGATCAGCCCCAGCATTTT,CASRDTLRDQPQHF
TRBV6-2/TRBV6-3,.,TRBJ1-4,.,TGTGCCAGCGGTGGCGGTAGGAGGCACCCCAATGAAAAACTGTTTTTT,CASGGGRRHPNEKLFF
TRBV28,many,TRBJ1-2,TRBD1,TGTGCCAGCAGTGCCAGACAGGGATCAAACTATGGCTACACCTTC,CASSARQGSNYGYTF
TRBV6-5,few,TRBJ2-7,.,TGTGCCAGCAGTTACTGGAGGTTCCCCTACGAGCAGTACTTC,CASSYWRFPYEQYF
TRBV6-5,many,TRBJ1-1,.,TGTGCCAGCAGTTACGGGCGCGGAGGGGCCATGGCTTTCTTT,CASSYGRGGAMAFF
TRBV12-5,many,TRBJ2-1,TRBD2,TGTGCTAGTGGTTCCGGGACTAGCGGTTACAATGAGCAGTTCTTC,CASGSGTSGYNEQFF
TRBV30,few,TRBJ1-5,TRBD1,TGTGCCTGGAGCCCGACAGGGATTAATCAGCCCCAGCATTTT,CAWSPTGINQPQHF
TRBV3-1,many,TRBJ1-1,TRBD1,TGTGCCAGCAGGGACAGGAGCAACACTGAAGCTTTCTTT,CASRDRSNTEAFF
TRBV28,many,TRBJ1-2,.,TGTGCCAGCAGTTTGTCCGGCCTGAACTATGGCTACACCTTC,CASSLSGLNYGYTF
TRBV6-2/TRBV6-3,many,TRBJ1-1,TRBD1,TGTGCCAGCAATCGGGACAGGGAAAGTAACACTGAAGCTTTCTTT,CASNRDRESNTEAFF
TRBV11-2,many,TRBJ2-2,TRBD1,TGTGCCAGCAGCCCGCGGGACAGGGCTCGCGGGAGTAGGACCGGGGAGCTGTTTTTT,CASSPRDRARGSRTGELFF
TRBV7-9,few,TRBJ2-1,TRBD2,TGTGCCAGCAGCTTGGGGACTAGCGGGTTTAGTGAGCAGTTCTTC,CASSLGTSGFSEQFF
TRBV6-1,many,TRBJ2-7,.,TGTGCCAGCAGTGAGGGACCGACCTACGAGCAGTACTTC,CASSEGPTYEQYF
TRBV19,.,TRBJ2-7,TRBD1,TGTGCCAGTAGTACCCGCACAGGGGTCGATTACGAGCAGTACTTC,CASSTRTGVDYEQYF
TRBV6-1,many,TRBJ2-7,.,TGTGCCAGCAGTGAATGGGGCCAGTCCGGGTACGAGCAGTACTTC,CASSEWGQSGYEQYF
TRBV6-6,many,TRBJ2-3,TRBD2,TGTGCCAGCAGTTACTCTGCGGGACTAGCGGGAACTAGCACAGATACGCAGTATTTT,CASSYSAGLAGTSTDTQYF
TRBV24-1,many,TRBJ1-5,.,TGTGCCACCACTCACCACAGGGCGGACCAGCCCCAGCATTTT,CATTHHRADQPQHF
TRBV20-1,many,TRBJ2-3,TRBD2,TGCAGTGCTAGACTAGCGGGAAGTAGGGATACGCAGTATTTT,CSARLAGSRDTQYF
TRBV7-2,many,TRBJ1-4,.,TGTGCCAGCAGCTCCCTGGGGGCAACTAATGAAAAACTGTTTTTT,CASSSLGATNEKLFF
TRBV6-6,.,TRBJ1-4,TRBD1,TGTGCCAGCAGTTACTCGATGCCTCGACAGGGGGCGCGAAGTGAAAAACTGTTTTTT,CASSYSMPRQGARSEKLFF
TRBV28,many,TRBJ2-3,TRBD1,TGTGCCAGCAGTCCAGCAGGGGGTGCCACAGATACGCAGTATTTT,CASSPAGGATDTQYF
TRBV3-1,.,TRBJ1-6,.,TGTGCCAGCAGCCAAACTCCGGGAAATTCACCCCTCCACTTT,CASSQTPGNSPLHF
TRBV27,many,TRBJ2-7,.,TGTGCCAGCAGTTTATCGGGAACGGGCCGCGGCGAGCAGTACTTC,CASSLSGTGRGEQYF
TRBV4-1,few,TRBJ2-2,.,TGCGCCAGCAGCCAAGTTCTAGTAACATTAGGCGGGGAGCTGTTTTTT,CASSQVLVTLGGELFF
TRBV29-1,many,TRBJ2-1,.,TGCAGCGTGCCGCTAGCCCAAGAACAGTACAATGAGCAGTTCTTC,CSVPLAQEQYNEQFF
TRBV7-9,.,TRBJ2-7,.,TGTGCCAGCAGTTTCCCCCCGGCTCCTGAGCAGTACTTC,CASSFPPAPEQYF
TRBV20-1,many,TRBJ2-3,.,TGCAGTGCTAGAGATCGAGACCCCCCCAGCCTTAGGGGAGATACGCAGTATTTT,CSARDRDPPSLRGDTQYF
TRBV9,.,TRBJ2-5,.,TGTGCCAGCAGCGTATTCCCGGGTAGCGGAGAGACCCAGTACTTC,CASSVFPGSGETQYF
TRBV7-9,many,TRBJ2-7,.,TGTGCCAGCAGCTTCCAGACTTCCTACGAGCAGTACTTC,CASSFQTSYEQYF
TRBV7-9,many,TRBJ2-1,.,TGTGCCAGCAGCTTAGAAGGGACTCAGAGCTCCTACAATGAGCAGTTCTTC,CASSLEGTQSSYNEQFF
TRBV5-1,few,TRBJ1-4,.,TGCGCCAGCAGCGGCGGGGGTGAGAATGAAAAACTGTTTTTT,CASSGGGENEKLFF
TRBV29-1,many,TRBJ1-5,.,TGCAGCGTCGGGACGCGAGGGGGGCCCCAGCATTTT,CSVGTRGGPQHF
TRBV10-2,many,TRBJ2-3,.,TGCGCCAGCACAGAACATCTCACAGATACGCAGTATTTT,CASTEHLTDTQYF
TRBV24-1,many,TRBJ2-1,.,TGTGCCACCAGTGACCCCCGACCTGGGGATAGCTCCTACAATGAGCAGTTCTTC,CATSDPRPGDSSYNEQFF
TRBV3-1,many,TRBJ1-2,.,TGTGCCAGCAGCCAAGACAGTTATGGCTACACCTTC,CASSQDSYGYTF
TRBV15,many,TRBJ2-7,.,TGTGCCACCAGCCCATACAGGGTGCGGAACGAGCAGTACTTC,CATSPYRVRNEQYF
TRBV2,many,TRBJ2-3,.,TGTGCCAGCAGTGAAGGGTCTCGGGGCACAGATACGCAGTATTTT,CASSEGSRGTDTQYF
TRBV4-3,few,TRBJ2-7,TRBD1,TGCGCCAGCAGCCCCGGACAGGGAACAGGGTACGAGCAGTACTTC,CASSPGQGTGYEQYF
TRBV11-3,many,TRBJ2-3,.,TGTGCCAGCAGCTCCGGGACCTCTAGCACAGATACGCAGTATTTT,CASSSGTSSTDTQYF
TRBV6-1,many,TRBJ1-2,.,TGTGCCAGCAGGAAGGCGACTCCCGACCTCTATGGCTACACCTTC,CASRKATPDLYGYTF